This T cell receptor (beta chain) was found in a study of blood T cell repertoires in COVID-19. Study-level background: T cells, B-cell-depleted T cells, or PBMCs supplied cDNA or gDNA.

Authors' data handling: Amplification of reference gene primers provided the estimated nucleated cell counts. Some clones are missing from TCRdb's copy, which holds only in-frame ones; the method was immunoSEQ multiplex PCR. D and trimming were read from the DNA, whereas the V and J calls and clone size are those reported in that table. Of 150,000 to 170,000 clones in the sample, 78% were seen once. Germline V gives CDR1 MNHEY, CDR2 SMNVEV (reference sequence). Trimming pared 6 bases from V and 5 bases from J, leaving 19 bases between. The CDR3 extends over 16 amino acids. The chain uses TRBV27 and TRBJ1-4; no firm D call. The sample was peripheral blood. This receptor was taken from an elderly man with acute or convalescent COVID-19. The CDR3 reads CASRIRPRAVNEKLFF. The CDR3 region has the DNA TGTGCCAGCAGAATCCGCCCGAGGGCTGTGAATGAAAAACTGTTTTTT.